These 32 T cell receptor beta chains came from one sample sequenced in a study of cytomegalovirus exposure and HLA in healthy donors. The PCR ran on 60 Vbeta and 13 Jbeta primers. The assay was immunoSEQ multiplex PCR, and TCRdb's table has in-frame clones only and misses some. The sample yields some 65,000 clones, approximately 71% seen once. The sequencing sample was made of PBMCs. The source is a man in his forties or fifties in good health and CMV-seropositive.

The chain joins TRBV29-1 to TRBJ1-2; possible D gene TRBD1, 6 bases. Trimming took 7 bases from V and 4 from J, leaving 13 bases between them. The germline gives CDR1 SQVTM, CDR2 ANQGSEA. The CDR3 extends over 12 amino acids. The CDR3 protein is CSAQTGTYGYTF. For the CDR3, the DNA is TGCAGCGCACAGACAGGAACCTATGGCTACACCTTC.

This clone is a singleton in its sample. The chain joins TRBV30 to TRBJ1-2; the match to TRBD1 covers 10 bases. The CDR3 is 14 amino acids. CDR1 GTSNPN and CDR2 SVGIG come from the germline V gene (reference sequence). The J segment lost 7 bases and the V segment lost 2 bases, leaving 7 bases of the junction unmatched. CDR3 DNA sequence: TGTGCCTGGAGTACGACAGGGGGCTTCGCTGGCTACACCTTC. Encoded protein: CAWSTTGGFAGYTF.

This chain connects TRBV30 to TRBJ2-7; 7 bases line up with TRBD1. The ends lost 5 bases at V and 7 bases at J; junction bases unmatched: 11. In germline, CDR1 is GTSNPN, CDR2 SVGIG (reference sequence). This CDR3 spans 13 amino acids. The CDR3 DNA reads TGTGCCTGGGCCCTGGGGGACAGCCTAGAGCAGTACTTC. It is translated as CAWALGDSLEQYF. Based on the CDR3 plus reference TRBV30 and TRBJ2-7, the full variable domain is SQTIHQWPATLVQPVGSPLSLECTVEGTSNPNLYWYRQAAGRGLQLLFYSVGIGQISSEVPQNLSASRPQDRQFILSSKKLLLSDSGFYLCAWALGDSLEQYFGPGTRLTVT.

The V gene is TRBV2, the J gene TRBJ1-3, with 9 nucleotides matching TRBD1. The ends lost 5 bases at V and 4 bases at J; junction bases unmatched: 6. The germline V gene encodes CDR1 SNHLY and CDR2 FYNNEI. This CDR3 spans 15 amino acids. CDR3 region: CASSRTGGRGNTIYF. In nucleotides, the CDR3 is TGTGCCAGCAGTAGAACAGGGGGCCGAGGAAACACCATATATTTT.

This clone has just a few counts. The chain uses TRBV11-2 and TRBJ2-1, with 15 bases aligning to TRBD2. The germline V gene has CDR1 SGHAT and CDR2 FQNNGV. V dropped 5 bases and J dropped 5; count of bases not matched to a gene: 13. This CDR3 is built from 19 residues. DNA for the CDR3: TGTGCCAGCAGCCTCGCGGGACTAGCGGGAGGTTTTAGGGACAATGAGCAGTTCTTC. It yields the protein CASSLAGLAGGFRDNEQFF.

J is TRBJ1-5 and V is TRBV19; 9 bases line up with TRBD1. The CDR3 contains 16 residues. The germline CDR1 and CDR2 sequences are LNHDA and SQIVND (reference sequence). V trimming: 5 bases; J trimming: 1 base; junction bases outside the gene matches: 6. This chain's CDR3 is CASSLNRGRSNQPQHF. The CDR3 bases are TGTGCCAGTAGTCTGAACAGGGGGCGAAGCAATCAGCCCCAGCATTTT.

The rearrangement uses TRBV5-1 and TRBJ2-2; tentatively, D is TRBD1 (7 bases). The CDR3 length is 15 residues. V was clipped by 3 bases and J by 2 bases, with 11 bases between them. Germline V CDR1 and CDR2: SGHRS, YFSETQ. Here the CDR3 DNA reads TGCGCCAGCAGCTCAGGGGGGCTAAACACCGGGGAGCTGTTTTTT. Translating it yields CASSSGGLNTGELFF.

The chain combines TRBV30 with TRBJ2-5; possibly TRBD2 for D (7 bases). The CDR3 spans 15 residues. The V end lost 3 bases, the J end lost 1 base, and 15 bases lay between the germline ends. The V gene's germline CDR1 is GTSNPN and CDR2 SVGIG (reference sequence). Here the CDR3 DNA reads TGTGCCTGGAGGGGGGGGAGGGGGTTCCAAGAGACCCAGTACTTC. This gives the protein CAWRGGRGFQETQYF.

This clone was detected a few times. The V call is TRBV5-1, the J call TRBJ1-1, with D possibly matching TRBD1 (5 bases). The CDR3 has 15 residues. The V gene's germline CDR1 is SGHRS and CDR2 YFSETQ. The V and J ends lost 1 base and 1 base respectively, with 11 bases between them. The CDR3 DNA is TGCGCCAGCAGCTTGTCGCAGGGTCCGAACACTGAAGCTTTCTTT. This codes for CASSLSQGPNTEAFF.

This chain links TRBV4-3 with TRBJ2-7; D is ambiguous. The germline V gene has CDR1 LGHNA and CDR2 YSLEER. This CDR3 has 17 amino acids. Trimming cost V 1 base and J 0 bases, with 16 bases left between them. The CDR3 loop reads CASSQAMRSDSSYEQYF. CDR3 nucleotide sequence: TGCGCCAGCAGCCAAGCAATGAGGTCGGATAGCTCCTACGAGCAGTACTTC.

The V gene is TRBV30, the J gene TRBJ2-1; D is unresolved. This CDR3 has 11 residues. V lost 3 bases, J lost 6 bases, and 6 bases lay in between. Germline CDR1 GTSNPN, CDR2 SVGIG (reference sequence). The CDR3 sequence is CAWRRSNEQFF. The CDR3 DNA reads as TGTGCCTGGAGGAGATCCAATGAGCAGTTCTTC.

V usage is TRBV7-9 and J usage is TRBJ1-2, with D maybe TRBD1 (6 bases). From germline, CDR1 is SEHNR and CDR2 FQNEAQ (reference sequence). V was shortened by 1 base and J by 8 bases, with 17 bases between the two germline ends. The CDR3 length is 15 residues. The CDR3 here is CASSLDRVSQTGYTF. The CDR3 nucleotides read TGTGCCAGCAGCTTAGACAGGGTGTCGCAAACAGGCTACACCTTC.

This clone was seen a single time. The CDR3 region is CASSGTTSGRALDTGELFF. In DNA, the CDR3 is TGTGCCAGTAGTGGTACTACTAGCGGGAGGGCCCTCGACACCGGGGAGCTGTTTTTT. The J gene is TRBJ2-2, the V gene TRBV19; 13 bases match TRBD2. The junction had 12 bases not matched to a gene; V was cut back by 5 bases and J by 3 bases. CDR1 is LNHDA and CDR2 is SQIVND in the germline V gene (reference sequence). There are 19 residues in the CDR3. The full variable domain, completed using reference TRBV19 and TRBJ2-2, is DGGITQSPKYLFRKEGQNVTLSCEQNLNHDAMYWYRQDPGQGLRLIYYSQIVNDFQKGDIAEGYSVSREKKESFPLTVTSAQKNPTAFYLCASSGTTSGRALDTGELFFGEGSRLTVL.

This chain joins TRBV7-2 and TRBJ1-5; 7 bases fit TRBD1. The CDR3 consists of 14 residues. Per germline, CDR1 SGHTA and CDR2 FQGNSA. Losses at the gene ends were 2 bases for V and 4 bases for J; bases not matched to a gene: 2. Here the CDR3 DNA reads TGTGCCAGCAGCTTACGACAGGGTAATCAGCCCCAGCATTTT. Translated, it gives CASSLRQGNQPQHF.

This clone appeared a few times. The rearrangement uses TRBV7-6 and TRBJ2-3; the match to TRBD1 covers 10 bases. Germline lookup yields CDR1 SGHVS and CDR2 FNYEAQ. V shed 6 bases, J shed 6 bases, and the junction held 9 bases outside the gene matches. This CDR3 has 15 amino acids. Here the CDR3 DNA reads TGTGCCAGCAGGGGGACAGGGGTCGGTACGGATACGCAGTATTTT. Translation: CASRGTGVGTDTQYF.

The chain employs TRBV27 and TRBJ2-1, with 9 nucleotides matching TRBD1. Germline loops: CDR1 MNHEY, CDR2 SMNVEV (reference sequence). J was trimmed by 2 bases and V by 7 bases; bases with no gene match: 3. The CDR3 sequence is 14 residues long. The CDR3 DNA reads TGTGCCAGCAACCGGGACAGGGCCTACAATGAGCAGTTCTTC. This codes for CASNRDRAYNEQFF.

This clone was detected only a few times. The chain employs TRBV27 and TRBJ1-5; no clear D. CDR3 length equals 14 residues. Trimming took 3 bases from V and 7 from J, leaving 13 bases between them. Per germline, CDR1 MNHEY and CDR2 SMNVEV (reference sequence). The CDR3 sequence is CASSFTGAHQPQHF. CDR3 DNA: TGTGCCAGCAGTTTTACGGGAGCCCACCAGCCCCAGCATTTT.

CDR3 coding DNA: TGTGCCTGGAGCGCAAGCGGGGGGCCGTACTATGGCTACACCTTC. It yields the protein CAWSASGGPYYGYTF. This chain connects TRBV30 to TRBJ1-2, with D possibly TRBD1 on 6 matching bases. CDR3 length: 15 residues. With 3 bases removed from V and 3 bases from J, the gap between germline ends came to 17 bases. Germline V CDR1 and CDR2: GTSNPN, SVGIG (reference sequence).

This clone was found once. V is TRBV30 and J is TRBJ2-7; 7 nucleotides match TRBD1. V shed 3 bases, J shed 1 base, and the junction held 6 bases outside the gene matches. This CDR3 region has 14 residues. Germline CDR1 and CDR2: GTSNPN and SVGIG (reference sequence). This chain's CDR3 is CAWSWGQPSYEQYF. In nucleotides, the CDR3 is TGTGCCTGGAGCTGGGGACAGCCTTCCTACGAGCAGTACTTC.

The chain has TRBV6-5 and TRBJ1-1; a possible D gene is TRBD1 (5 bases). The V end lost 0 bases, the J end lost 8 bases, and 19 bases lay between the germline ends. Germline CDR1 is MNHEY and CDR2 is SVGAGI. This CDR3 contains 16 residues. CDR3 nucleotides: TGTGCCAGCAGTTACTCCCGGGAGGGGTGGATCACCGAAGCTTTCTTT. Protein product: CASSYSREGWITEAFF.

V usage is TRBV7-7 and J usage is TRBJ2-5; 7 bases map to TRBD2. CDR3 length: 14 residues. Germline loops: CDR1 SSHAT, CDR2 FNYEAQ (reference sequence). V gave up 5 bases and J gave up 5 bases; unmatched junction bases: 8. Here the CDR3 reads CASSPTSLGETQYF. The CDR3 DNA follows: TGTGCCAGCAGCCCGACTAGCTTGGGGGAGACCCAGTACTTC.

V and J are TRBV9 and TRBJ2-2; weak D call: TRBD1 (6 bases). The CDR3 runs to 15 residues. CDR1 is SGDLS, CDR2 YYNGEE, per germline. V shed 4 bases and J shed 2 bases, with 12 bases lying between them. The CDR3 DNA reads as TGTGCCAGCAGCCCCCGACAGGTAAACACCGGGGAGCTGTTTTTT. It yields the protein CASSPRQVNTGELFF. The variable domain in full, completed from reference TRBV9 and TRBJ2-2, reads DSGVTQTPKHLITATGQRVTLRCSPRSGDLSVYWYQQSLDQGLQFLIQYYNGEERAKGNILERFSAQQFPDLHSELNLSSLELGDSALYFCASSPRQVNTGELFFGEGSRLTVL.

This chain connects TRBV15 to TRBJ2-3, with a possible D match to TRBD2 (6 bases). V gave up 7 bases and J gave up 3 bases, with 20 bases separating them. CDR3 size: 16 residues. Looked up from germline, CDR1 is LNHNV and CDR2 is YYDKDF (reference sequence). The DNA of the CDR3 is TGTGCCACCACCCCACCTGGAGGGATTCCGACAGATACGCAGTATTTT. Residues: CATTPPGGIPTDTQYF.

This rearrangement joins TRBV5-4 to TRBJ2-3, with D possibly matching TRBD2 (6 bases). The CDR3 contains 15 residues. Germline lookup yields CDR1 SGHNT and CDR2 YYREEE (reference sequence). Trimming removed 4 bases at V and 3 bases at J, with 15 bases between. The CDR3 region has the DNA TGTGCCAGCAGCCGGGCTGTCCTAGCGACAGATACGCAGTATTTT. Amino acid sequence: CASSRAVLATDTQYF.

This clone has only a few counts. The genes are TRBV15 and TRBJ2-7, with D maybe TRBD2 (5 bases). The CDR3 runs 14 residues. Germline assignment: CDR1 LNHNV and CDR2 YYDKDF (reference sequence). The CDR3 here is CAAARAGPRGEQYF. Here the CDR3 DNA reads TGTGCAGCGGCTCGGGCCGGGCCTCGGGGCGAGCAGTACTTC.

V is TRBV19 and J is TRBJ2-1, with 11 positions matching TRBD1. Trimming removed 6 bases from V and 9 bases from J; junction bases left unmatched: 13. Germline V gene lookup returns CDR1 LNHDA and CDR2 SQIVND (reference sequence). This CDR3 has 16 amino acids. This CDR3 is CASSPTVGQGDSEQFF. The CDR3 DNA is TGTGCCAGTAGCCCTACCGTGGGACAGGGGGATAGTGAGCAGTTCTTC.

The chain couples TRBV7-8 to TRBJ1-2, with D maybe TRBD1 (6 bases). CDR1 is SGHVS, CDR2 FQNEAQ, per germline. Trimming stripped 5 bases from V and 4 bases from J, with 23 bases between. This CDR3 contains 17 residues. For the CDR3, the DNA is TGTGCCAGCAGCCCGGGACGAGGCGGGGGGCCTGGCTATGGCTACACCTTC. Translated: CASSPGRGGGPGYGYTF.

V gene TRBV10-2 combines with J gene TRBJ2-5, with 13 bases lining up with TRBD2. CDR1 and CDR2 (germline): WSHSY, SAAADI. V gave up 7 bases and J gave up 5 bases; unmatched junction bases: 10. This CDR3 region has 16 residues. CDR3 sequence reads: CASTQRLAGGTETQYF. The CDR3 DNA follows: TGCGCCAGCACCCAACGACTAGCGGGGGGCACGGAGACCCAGTACTTC.

The chain combines TRBV7-8 with TRBJ1-1, with D unresolved. Germline V gene lookup returns CDR1 SGHVS and CDR2 FQNEAQ. V gave up 5 bases and J gave up 3 bases, with 13 bases separating them. The CDR3 runs 14 residues. CDR3 DNA: TGTGCCAGCAGCCACATCTCCCAGGACACTGAAGCTTTCTTT. Translation: CASSHISQDTEAFF. The whole variable domain, remainder taken from reference TRBV7-8 and TRBJ1-1, is GAGVSQSPRYKVAKRGQDVALRCDPISGHVSLFWYQQALGQGPEFLTYFQNEAQLDKSGLPSDRFFAERPEGSVSTLKIQRTQQEDSAVYLCASSHISQDTEAFFGQGTRLTVV.

The chain is built from TRBV5-4 and TRBJ1-2, with TRBD1 as a possible D gene (6 bases). The CDR3 loop spans 15 amino acids. Germline-derived CDR1 and CDR2 are SGHNT and YYREEE (reference sequence). V was cut by 3 bases and J by 2 bases, with 14 bases left in between. The CDR3 DNA reads TGTGCCAGCAGCTCACAATTTACAGGGAACTATGGCTACACCTTC. It specifies CASSSQFTGNYGYTF.

V is TRBV5-1 and J is TRBJ1-4; 10 positions match TRBD1. Germline CDR1 reads SGHRS; CDR2 reads YFSETQ. The V segment lost 4 bases and the J segment 3 bases; nucleotides outside the gene matches: 6. The CDR3 consists of 16 residues. In nucleotides, the CDR3 is TGCGCCAGCAGCCATGGACAGGGGGGCTCTAATGAAAAACTGTTTTTT. It codes for CASSHGQGGSNEKLFF.

V is TRBV28 and J is TRBJ2-3; 7 bases match TRBD2. This CDR3 region has 15 residues. V was pared by 5 bases and J by 1 base, with 6 bases of the junction left unmatched. The V gene's germline CDR1 is MDHEN and CDR2 SYDVKM. For the CDR3, the DNA is TGTGCCAGCAGTGAGGCGGGAGTGGGCACAGATACGCAGTATTTT. Translated, it gives CASSEAGVGTDTQYF.